The clone carrying this T cell receptor (beta chain) appeared many times. Its specificity is not known. TCRdb re-called the RACE reads with MiXCR, one entry per CDR3 protein. The repertoire holds about 350,000 distinct CDR3 sequences, 4.5% to 5.5% seen once, with around 8% in the top ten. As to time point: pre-sensitization, week 0. This sample's treatment: therapeutic diphenylcyclopropenone sensitization with weekly scalp DPC. Whole blood, unfractionated, served as the material for total RNA extraction. Germline CDR1 and CDR2: LGHNA and YSLEER. V dropped 4 bases and J dropped 7; count of bases not matched to a gene: 3. The CDR3 totals 14 residues. This specimen comes from a study of human T cells and chemical hapten exposure. Study-level points and caveats: After DPC sensitization, TCRs above 1 in 1000 frequency showed no change.

The sample consisted of whole blood, taken in connection with sensitization to the hapten diphenylcyclopropenone (DPC). The rearrangement joins TRBV4-3 to TRBJ2-6, with 8 positions matching TRBD1. The clonotype was recovered from a woman between 18 and 29 years old with alopecia areata. Some clones in this sample may be carry-over from other donors' samples. The CDR3 sequence is CASSRDRGANVLTF. The CDR3 coding sequence is TGCGCCAGCAGCCGAGACAGGGGTGCCAACGTCCTGACTTTC.